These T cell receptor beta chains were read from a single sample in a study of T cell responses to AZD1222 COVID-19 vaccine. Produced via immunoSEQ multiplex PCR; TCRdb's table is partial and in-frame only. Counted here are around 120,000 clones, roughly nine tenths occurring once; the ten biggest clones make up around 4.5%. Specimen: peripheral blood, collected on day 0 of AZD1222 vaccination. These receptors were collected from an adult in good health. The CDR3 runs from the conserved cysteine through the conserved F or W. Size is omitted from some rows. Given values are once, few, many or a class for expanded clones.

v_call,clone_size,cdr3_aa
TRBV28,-,CASSLEQGRFYTF
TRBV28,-,CASTTDRALYGYTF
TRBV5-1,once,CASSPGQENEKLFF
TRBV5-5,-,CASTSGQGARTEAFF
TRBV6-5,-,CASSYGTYGYTF
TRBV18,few,CASSPRTGSGNTIYF
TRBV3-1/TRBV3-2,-,CASSQERDRTFPYEQYF
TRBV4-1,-,CASSPQGLRVGGYNEQFF
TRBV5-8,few,CASSLSSYNSPLHF
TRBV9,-,CASSVGDTIYF
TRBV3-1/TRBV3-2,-,CASSQDLGTRGNKGQFF
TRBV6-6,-,CATQWGDSNQPQHF
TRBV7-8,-,CASSLGRGGTDTQYF
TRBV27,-,CASSLSWGGTEAFF
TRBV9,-,CASSVGGSGRHTGELFF
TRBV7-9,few,CASRSSYEQYF
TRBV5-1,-,CASSSGHSGGNSPLHF
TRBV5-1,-,CASSLTTDTQYF
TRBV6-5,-,CASTRAEGFGGYTF
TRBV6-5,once,CASSPGVRGTEAFF
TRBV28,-,CASTQGAGTEAFF
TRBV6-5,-,CASSTRTGGETEAFF
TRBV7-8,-,CASSWGQGAGTEAFF
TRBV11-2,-,CASSLPYTEAFF
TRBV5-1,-,CASSLVAGTNEKLFF
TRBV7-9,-,CASGGSSYEQYF
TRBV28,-,CASSLNSGTGLRYTF
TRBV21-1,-,CASSNPAAMNTEAFF
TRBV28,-,CASSLGGWTGELFF
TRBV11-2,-,CASSPGQGERVNEQFF
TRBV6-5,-,CASSSYRVEDGYTF
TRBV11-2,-,CASSLGGTGRGAQYF
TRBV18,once,CASSPTAENSPLHF
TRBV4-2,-,CASSQGTGRFMNTEAFF
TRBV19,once,CASNTDGGGRSPLHF
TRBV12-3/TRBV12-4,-,CASSFRGGGEQYF
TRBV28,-,CASSRPGQGTHSRNQPQHF
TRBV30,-,CAWPGRSGNTIYF
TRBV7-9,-,CASSPGLAAYNEQFF
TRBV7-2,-,CASSLRAGGHMNEKLFF
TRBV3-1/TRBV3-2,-,CASSQEVSGQGRYEQYF
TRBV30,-,CAWSAPGETQYF
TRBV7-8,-,CASSLAPQGAGTEAFF
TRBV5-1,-,CASSLGPSGEAGAKNIQYF
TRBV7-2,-,CASSFLGNTGELFF
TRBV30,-,CAWRASGMPGQYF
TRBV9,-,CASSVAVGPLNTEAFF
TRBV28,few,CASSPPGQFYGYTF
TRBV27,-,CASSFLLAGVNEQFF
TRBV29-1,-,CSVSLSGANVLTF
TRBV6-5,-,CASSRDGGLRPQHF
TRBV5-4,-,CASSVRDRWDTGELFF
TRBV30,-,CARQAIYGYEQYF
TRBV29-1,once,CSVDMGVKNTGELFF
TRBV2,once,CASKGTGANVLTF
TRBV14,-,CASSQAGSSNQPQHF
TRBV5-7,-,CASSLAGRSTATNEKLFF
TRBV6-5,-,CASSYTGVGDSPLHF
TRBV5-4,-,CASSTGTSGSYNEQFF
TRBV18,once,CASSPRVNVGNTIYF